These 15 T cell receptor beta chains were sequenced from one sample in a study of T cell responses to AZD1222 COVID-19 vaccine. Here immunoSEQ multiplex PCR was the method, and the copy in TCRdb shows in-frame clones only, minus some. The sample records under 200,000 clones, roughly nine tenths being singletons. Sequencing was performed on peripheral blood, taken on day 0 of MenACWY control vaccination. Receptors were obtained from an adult in good health.

The rearrangement links TRBV7-3 to TRBJ2-1, with TRBD2 matching 10 bases. Germline assignment: CDR1 SGHTA and CDR2 FQGTGA. This CDR3 has 15 residues. The V gene end was trimmed by 4 bases and the J gene end by 10 bases; junction bases not matched to a gene: 10. CDR3 DNA: TGTGCCAGCAGCTCCCGGACTAGCGGAAATGTCGAGCAGTTCTTC. Protein product: CASSSRTSGNVEQFF. Drawing the rest from reference TRBV7-3 and TRBJ2-1, the complete variable domain is GAGVSQTPSNKVTEKGKYVELRCDPISGHTALYWYRQSLGQGPEFLIYFQGTGAADDSGLPNDRFFAVRPEGSVSTLKIQRTERGDSAVYLCASSSRTSGNVEQFFGPGTRLTVL.

V and J are TRBV19 and TRBJ2-7; 10 bases agree with TRBD1. The CDR3 extends over 13 amino acids. The germline V gene has CDR1 LNHDA and CDR2 SQIVND (reference sequence). Trimming at V came to 5 bases and at J to 4 bases, leaving 2 bases not matched to a gene. CDR3 nucleotide sequence: TGTGCCAGTAGTCGGGACAGGGGTTACGAGCAGTACTTC. It specifies CASSRDRGYEQYF.

This clone was seen a single time. The chain joins TRBV3-1 (or the pseudogene TRBV3-2) to TRBJ1-3, with D possibly matching TRBD1 (6 bases). V was clipped by 0 bases and J by 2 bases, with 8 bases between them. Germline V gene data show CDR1 as LGHDT and CDR2 as YNNKEL (reference sequence). The length of the CDR3 is 15 residues. This chain's CDR3 is CASSQDRGAGNTIYF. The CDR3, as DNA: TGTGCCAGCAGCCAAGATAGGGGGGCTGGAAACACCATATATTTT.

The V and J genes are TRBV19 and TRBJ2-1; D might be TRBD1 (6 bases). The ends were cut back, 6 bases at V and 6 bases at J, with 18 bases in the middle. Germline CDR1 and CDR2: LNHDA and SQIVND (reference sequence). This CDR3 is 15 amino acids long. CDR3 nucleotides: TGTGCCAGTAGCCCCTACAGGAGAGGGGGCAATGAGCAGTTCTTC. Translated, it gives CASSPYRRGGNEQFF.

The chain has TRBV6-1 and TRBJ1-5; D possibly corresponds to TRBD1 (5 bases). Looked up from germline, CDR1 is MNHNS and CDR2 is SASEGT. The V and J ends lost 3 bases and 11 bases respectively, with 20 bases between them. This CDR3 spans 15 amino acids. CDR3 bases: TGTGCCAGCAGTGACAGGGACGGGGCCCAATGGGCCCAGCATTTT. Protein: CASSDRDGAQWAQHF.

This chain joins TRBV5-1 and TRBJ2-7, with D unclear. The CDR3 totals 14 residues. Germline CDR1 and CDR2: SGHRS and YFSETQ. V gave up 2 bases and J gave up 3 bases, with 12 bases separating them. CDR3 in DNA: TGCGCCAGCAGCTTTAACCCCAGCAGCTACGAGCAGTACTTC. Protein: CASSFNPSSYEQYF. The full variable domain, with the rest looked up from reference TRBV5-1 and TRBJ2-7, is KAGVTQTPRYLIKTRGQQVTLSCSPISGHRSVSWYQQTPGQGLQFLFEYFSETQRNKGNFPGRFSGRQFSNSRSEMNVSTLELGDSALYLCASSFNPSSYEQYFGPGTRLTVT.

V usage is TRBV7-2 and J usage is TRBJ1-2; no clear D gene. In germline, CDR1 is SGHTA, CDR2 FQGNSA. The CDR3 sequence is 16 residues long. V was shortened by 1 base and J by 6 bases, with 18 bases between the two germline ends. The CDR3 DNA is TGTGCCAGCAGCTTAGGCCCTAAGGAAGGGAGCCATGGCTACACCTTC. Its protein product is CASSLGPKEGSHGYTF.

The chain links TRBV5-1 to TRBJ1-1, with TRBD1 matching 9 bases. Germline CDR1 reads SGHRS; CDR2 reads YFSETQ. The J segment lost 4 bases and the V segment lost 7 bases, leaving 8 bases of the junction unmatched. The CDR3 is 14 residues long. DNA for the CDR3: TGCGCCAGCTGGCGGACAGGGGAAGCCACTGAAGCTTTCTTT. Amino acids: CASWRTGEATEAFF.

The genes are TRBV24-1 and TRBJ2-7; D tentatively fits TRBD1 or TRBD2 (6 bases each). The CDR3 runs to 13 residues. V lost 5 bases and J 5 bases, leaving 12 bases between the germline ends. Germline CDR1 KGHDR, CDR2 SFDVKD. The CDR3 sequence: CATSVGGRDEQYF. The CDR3 DNA reads TGTGCCACCAGTGTGGGGGGCAGGGACGAGCAGTACTTC.

This chain connects TRBV7-2 to TRBJ2-7, with D perhaps TRBD1 or TRBD2 (5 bases each). CDR1 and CDR2 (germline): SGHTA, FQGNSA. The CDR3 extends over 15 amino acids. V shed 0 bases and J shed 7 bases, with 16 bases lying between them. CDR3 DNA sequence: TGTGCCAGCAGCTTAGCCCCTGGGACCCCGGAGGAGCAGTACTTC. This translates into CASSLAPGTPEEQYF.

The chain has TRBV9 and TRBJ2-7, with D uncertain. Germline lookup yields CDR1 SGDLS and CDR2 YYNGEE. V gave up 4 bases and J gave up 2 bases, with 16 bases separating them. The CDR3 has 15 amino acids. The CDR3 reads CASSPRLGNPYEQYF. In DNA form, the CDR3 reads TGTGCCAGCAGCCCCCGGCTAGGGAACCCCTACGAGCAGTACTTC. The complete variable domain, with remaining parts taken from reference TRBV9 and TRBJ2-7, reads DSGVTQTPKHLITATGQRVTLRCSPRSGDLSVYWYQQSLDQGLQFLIQYYNGEERAKGNILERFSAQQFPDLHSELNLSSLELGDSALYFCASSPRLGNPYEQYFGPGTRLTVT.

Concerning this clone: The same CDR3 arises from other DNA sequences in this sample as well. The V and J genes are TRBV5-1 and TRBJ1-3, with 7 bases aligning to TRBD1. Germline V gene lookup returns CDR1 SGHRS and CDR2 YFSETQ. This CDR3 region has 14 residues. V was pared by 4 bases and J by 2 bases, with 3 bases of the junction left unmatched. For the CDR3, the DNA is TGCGCCAGCAGCCCCGGGACAGCTGGAAACACCATATATTTT. The encoded protein is CASSPGTAGNTIYF. Looking up the rest from reference TRBV5-1 and TRBJ1-3 gives the full variable domain: KAGVTQTPRYLIKTRGQQVTLSCSPISGHRSVSWYQQTPGQGLQFLFEYFSETQRNKGNFPGRFSGRQFSNSRSEMNVSTLELGDSALYLCASSPGTAGNTIYFGEGSWLTVV.

The V and J genes are TRBV9 and TRBJ1-2; tentatively, D is TRBD1 (5 bases). The CDR3 has 15 amino acids. V shed 0 bases and J shed 4 bases, with 13 bases lying between them. CDR1 SGDLS and CDR2 YYNGEE come from the germline V gene. CDR3 DNA sequence: TGTGCCAGCAGCGTAGAACCCGGACAATCCTATGGCTACACCTTC. Protein sequence: CASSVEPGQSYGYTF.

This clone turned up a few times. J is TRBJ2-7 and V is TRBV4-2; 9 bases map to TRBD2. CDR3 size: 16 residues. Trimming cost V 0 bases and J 2 bases; bases outside gene matches: 5. Germline-derived CDR1 and CDR2 are LGHNA and YNFKEQ. The CDR3 loop reads CASSQDLGGRAYEQYF. In DNA form, the CDR3 reads TGTGCCAGCAGCCAAGATCTGGGCGGGAGGGCCTACGAGCAGTACTTC.

The chain carries TRBV9 and TRBJ1-2; D is unclear. Germline V gene data show CDR1 as SGDLS and CDR2 as YYNGEE. V lost 0 bases to trimming and J lost 8 bases, with 8 bases between them. The CDR3 consists of 12 residues. CDR3 in amino acids: CASSVAGVGYTF. As DNA, the CDR3 is TGTGCCAGCAGCGTAGCTGGGGTGGGCTACACCTTC.